These 3 T cell receptor beta chains share one sample of origin, sequenced in a study of cytomegalovirus exposure and HLA in healthy donors. In the PCR, 60 Vbeta and 13 Jbeta primers were used. Only in-frame clones appear in the TCRdb table, and some are missing; sequencing was by immunoSEQ multiplex PCR. This sample carries about 80,000 clones, approximately 65% of them seen once, and the ten largest clones take about 4.2%. What was sequenced was PBMCs. The origin of the receptors is a male donor in good health and CMV-seropositive.

The chain employs TRBV2 and TRBJ2-7, with D perhaps matching TRBD2 (6 bases). The CDR3 totals 12 residues. Trimming stripped 6 bases from V and 6 bases from J, with 12 bases between. Germline CDR1 is SNHLY and CDR2 is FYNNEI. Here the CDR3 DNA reads TGTGCCAGCAGCATGGGACTCCTCGAGCAGTACTTC. Amino acid sequence: CASSMGLLEQYF.

The V call is TRBV7-3, the J call TRBJ2-1; D might be TRBD1 (5 bases). V lost 5 bases to trimming and J lost 6 bases, with 17 bases between them. Germline loops: CDR1 SGHTA, CDR2 FQGTGA. This CDR3 comprises 15 residues. The CDR3 coding sequence is TGTGCCAGCAGCCCGGTGGGGCCGGCGTCCAATGAGCAGTTCTTC. Its translation: CASSPVGPASNEQFF.

DNA for the CDR3: TGTGCCATCAGGGGGACAGGGGAGAGCGGGAGCTCCTACAATGAGCAGTTCTTC. This encodes CAIRGTGESGSSYNEQFF. The chain carries TRBV10-3 and TRBJ2-1, with 10 bases matching TRBD1. This CDR3 spans 18 amino acids. Per germline, CDR1 ENHRY and CDR2 SYGVKD. V lost 6 bases to trimming and J lost 0 bases; unmatched junction nucleotides: 11.